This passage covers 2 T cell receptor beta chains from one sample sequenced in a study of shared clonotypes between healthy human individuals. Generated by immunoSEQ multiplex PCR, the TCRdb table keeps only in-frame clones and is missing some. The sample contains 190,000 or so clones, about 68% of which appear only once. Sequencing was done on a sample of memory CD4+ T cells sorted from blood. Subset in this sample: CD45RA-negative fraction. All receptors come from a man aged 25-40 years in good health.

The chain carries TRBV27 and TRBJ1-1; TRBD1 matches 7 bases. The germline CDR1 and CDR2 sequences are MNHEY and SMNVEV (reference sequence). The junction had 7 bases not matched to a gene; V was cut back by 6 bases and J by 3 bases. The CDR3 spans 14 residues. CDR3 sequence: CASSKTGYHTEAFF. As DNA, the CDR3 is TGTGCCAGCAGCAAGACAGGGTATCACACTGAAGCTTTCTTT.

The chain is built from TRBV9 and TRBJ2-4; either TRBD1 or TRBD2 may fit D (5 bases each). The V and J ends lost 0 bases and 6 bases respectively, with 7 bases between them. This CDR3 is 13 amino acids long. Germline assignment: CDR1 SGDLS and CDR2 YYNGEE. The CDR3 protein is CASSVGGGNIQYF. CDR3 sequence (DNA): TGTGCCAGCAGCGTAGGTGGGGGAAACATTCAGTACTTC.